These 5 T cell receptor beta chains share one sample of origin, sequenced in a study of early T cells in non-severe SARS-CoV-2 infection. TCRdb reanalysed the 5' RACE reads using MiXCR and keeps one entry per CDR3 protein. This table has roughly 40,000 distinct CDR3 sequences, around 6.3% appearing once. The source material was whole blood, sampled at baseline. These receptors originate from an adult who was a healthcare worker with PCR-confirmed SARS-CoV-2 infection or an uninfected control (not recorded which).

This clonotype was observed at least ten times. The chain employs TRBV6-2 or TRBV6-3 and TRBJ1-1, with TRBD1 matching over 7 bases. CDR1 is MNHEY and CDR2 is SVGEGT in the germline V gene. V shed 7 bases and J 5 bases; nucleotides not matched to a gene: 13. The CDR3 contains 15 residues. CDR3 in amino acids: CASTRDRALITEAFF. The CDR3 DNA reads as TGTGCCAGCACCCGAGACAGGGCGTTGATTACTGAAGCTTTCTTT.

This clonotype was recorded many times. This chain connects TRBV18 to TRBJ2-1; a weak D match, TRBD2 (6 bases). The V gene lost 1 base and the J gene lost 8 bases, with 12 bases spanning the gap. The CDR3 extends over 14 amino acids. The germline V gene has CDR1 KGHSH and CDR2 LQKENI. In DNA, the CDR3 is TGTGCCAGCTCACCACTGGTAGCGGTCCATGAGCAGTTCTTC. This codes for CASSPLVAVHEQFF. Full variable domain (rest looked up from reference TRBV18 and TRBJ2-1): NAGVMQNPRHLVRRRGQEARLRCSPMKGHSHVYWYRQLPEEGLKFMVYLQKENIIDESGMPKERFSAEFPKEGPSILRIQQVVRGDSAAYFCASSPLVAVHEQFFGPGTRLTVL.

This clonotype was recorded at least ten times. This chain uses TRBV12-3 or TRBV12-4 with TRBJ1-5; D unclear. Trimming cost V 5 bases and J 0 bases, with 5 bases left between them. CDR3 length: 13 amino acids. The CDR3 sequence: CASSPYSNQPQHF. The DNA for the CDR3 is TGTGCCAGCAGTCCTTATAGCAATCAGCCCCAGCATTTT.

In this sample, this clonotype turned up many times. The DNA for the CDR3 is TGCAGTGCTAGGGCAGGGGCCCTTAACAATGAGCAGTTCTTC. Residues: CSARAGALNNEQFF. This chain links TRBV20-1 with TRBJ2-1; maybe TRBD1 (6 bases). Germline V gene sequence: CDR1 DFQATT, CDR2 SNEGSKA (reference sequence). This CDR3 comprises 14 residues. V lost 3 bases and J lost 5, with 14 bases in between.

This clonotype was counted between two and nine times. The chain couples TRBV18 to TRBJ1-2; TRBD1 is a possible D gene (5 bases). V was shortened by 2 bases and J by 5 bases, with 12 bases between the two germline ends. The CDR3 has 14 amino acids. The germline gives CDR1 KGHSH, CDR2 LQKENI. The DNA for the CDR3 is TGTGCCAGCTCACCAAATAAGGGGAGTTATGGCTACACCTTC. It encodes CASSPNKGSYGYTF.